This is a list of T cell receptor beta chains from one sample in a study of cytomegalovirus exposure and HLA in healthy donors. Sequencing was performed with immunoSEQ multiplex PCR; in TCRdb, only in-frame clones are kept and a portion is missing. The sample carries 90,000 to 110,000 clones, roughly 13% recorded once. Sequences were obtained from PBMCs. The origin of the receptors is a man aged 40-49 years in good health and CMV-seropositive. Each CDR3 is given with its conserved first and last residue. The D gene is left open where the match is weak. Some rows mark clone size as missing; the rest say once, few, many or name a class of expanded clone.

j_call v_call d_call clone_size cdr3_nt cdr3_aa
TRBJ2-1 TRBV14 TRBD2 few TGTGCCAGCAGCCGGACTAGCTCCTACAATGAGCAGTTCTTC CASSRTSSYNEQFF
TRBJ1-1 TRBV5-1 TRBD1 few TGCGCCAGCAGCTTCGGACAGGGGGTCACTGAAGCTTTCTTT CASSFGQGVTEAFF
TRBJ1-1 TRBV10-3 . . TGTGCCATCAGTGAGAATAGAGAAGGGGGGGCTAGAGCTTTCTTT CAISENREGGARAFF
TRBJ2-7 TRBV7-9 . . TGTGCCAGCAGCTTAGTCGTGGAGGGAAGCTACGAGCAGTACTTC CASSLVVEGSYEQYF
TRBJ2-1 TRBV15 . few TGTGCCACCAGTGTGGCGGCGCGGAGCTCCTACAATGAGCAGTTCTTC CATSVAARSSYNEQFF
TRBJ2-7 TRBV6-6 TRBD2 few TGTGCCAGCAGTTACTCTGCTAGCGGCTACGAGCAGTACTTC CASSYSASGYEQYF
TRBJ2-7 TRBV10-2 . few TGCGCCATTTCGGCTAGCACAAGCCAAAAGCAGTACTTC CAISASTSQKQYF
TRBJ2-1 TRBV5-8 . . TGTGCCAGCAGCTTGGTGGGGGGTAGCGGGCAGTTCTTC CASSLVGGSGQFF
TRBJ2-2 TRBV7-8 TRBD2 few TGTGCCAGCAGTCGGAGCGGGAGGGGGGACACCGGGGAGCTGTTTTTT CASSRSGRGDTGELFF
TRBJ2-3 TRBV10-1 TRBD2 few TGCGCCAGCAGTGAGTTTAGCGGGAACCTAGATACGCAGTATTTT CASSEFSGNLDTQYF